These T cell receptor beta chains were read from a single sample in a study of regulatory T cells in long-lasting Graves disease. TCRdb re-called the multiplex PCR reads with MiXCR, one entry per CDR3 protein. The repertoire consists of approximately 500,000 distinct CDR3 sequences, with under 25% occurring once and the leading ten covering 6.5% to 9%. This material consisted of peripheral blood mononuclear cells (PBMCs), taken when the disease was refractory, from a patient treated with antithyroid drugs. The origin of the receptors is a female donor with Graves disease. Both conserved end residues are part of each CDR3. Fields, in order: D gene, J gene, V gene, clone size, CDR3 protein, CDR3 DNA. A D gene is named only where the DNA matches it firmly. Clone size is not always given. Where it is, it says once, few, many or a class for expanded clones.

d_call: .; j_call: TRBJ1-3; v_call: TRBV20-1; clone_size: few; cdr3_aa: CSAGTAGNTIYF; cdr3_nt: TGCAGTGCTGGGACGGCTGGAAACACCATATATTTT
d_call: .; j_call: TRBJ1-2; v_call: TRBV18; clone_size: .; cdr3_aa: CASSPQGHEYYGYTF; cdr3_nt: TGTGCCAGCTCACCCCAGGGACACGAGTACTATGGCTACACCTTC
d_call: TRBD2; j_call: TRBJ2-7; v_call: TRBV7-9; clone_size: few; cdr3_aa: CASSLLTSQYEQYF; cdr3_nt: TGTGCCAGCAGCTTACTGACTAGCCAGTACGAGCAGTACTTC
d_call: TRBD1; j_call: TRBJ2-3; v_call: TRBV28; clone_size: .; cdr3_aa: CASSRDRINREQYF; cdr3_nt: TGTGCCAGCAGCCGGGACAGGATTAATCGTGAACAGTATTTT
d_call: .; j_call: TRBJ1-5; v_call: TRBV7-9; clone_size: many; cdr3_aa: CASSSGAGGPQHF; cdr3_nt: TGTGCCAGCAGCTCCGGGGCGGGAGGACCCCAGCATTTT
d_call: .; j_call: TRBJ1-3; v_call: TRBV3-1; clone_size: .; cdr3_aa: CASSQDGGTGNTIYF; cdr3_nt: TGTGCCAGCAGCCAGGATGGAGGGACTGGAAACACCATATATTTT
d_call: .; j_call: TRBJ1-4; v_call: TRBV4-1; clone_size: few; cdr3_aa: CASSQERNEEKLFF; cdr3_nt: TGCGCCAGCAGCCAAGAGAGGAACGAAGAAAAACTGTTTTTT
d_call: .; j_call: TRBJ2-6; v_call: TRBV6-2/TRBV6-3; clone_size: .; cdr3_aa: CASSDDGDSSGANVLTF; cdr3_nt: TGTGCCAGCAGTGATGACGGGGATAGCTCTGGGGCCAACGTCCTGACTTTC
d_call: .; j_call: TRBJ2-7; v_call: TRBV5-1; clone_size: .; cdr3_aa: CASSLAGATISYEQYF; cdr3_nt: TGCGCCAGCAGCTTGGCCGGGGCCACCATCTCCTACGAGCAGTACTTC
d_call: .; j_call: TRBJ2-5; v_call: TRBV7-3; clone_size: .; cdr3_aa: CASSPTGGRKETQYF; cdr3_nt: TGTGCCAGCAGCCCTACCGGGGGCAGGAAAGAGACCCAGTACTTC
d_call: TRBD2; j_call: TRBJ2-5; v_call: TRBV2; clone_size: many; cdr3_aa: CASSERGGRETQYF; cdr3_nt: TGTGCCAGCAGTGAGCGGGGGGGCCGAGAGACCCAGTACTTC
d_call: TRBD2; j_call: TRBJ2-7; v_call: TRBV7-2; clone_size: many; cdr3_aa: CASSPLTSGSHEQYF; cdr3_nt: TGTGCCAGCAGCCCTCTGACTAGCGGGAGCCACGAGCAGTACTTC
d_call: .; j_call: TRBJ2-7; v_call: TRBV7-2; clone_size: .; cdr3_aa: CASSPGGERSYEQYF; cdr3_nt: TGTGCCAGCAGCCCGGGCGGGGAAAGGTCCTACGAGCAGTACTTC